Below, 5 T cell receptor beta chains from the same sample are listed, as sequenced in a study of T cell clones after liver transplantation. The repertoire was sequenced with immunoSEQ multiplex PCR; TCRdb's copy has only in-frame clones and lacks some. The sample contains around 110,000 clones, about nine tenths of which appear only once. The source was CD4+ T cells from blood, collected 12 months after liver transplant. These receptors were collected from a human patient who received a liver transplant. Some T cells may be supplied by the graft donor.

This clone occurred many times. The J gene is TRBJ2-5, the V gene TRBV5-6; 7 nucleotides line up with TRBD2. The germline CDR1 and CDR2 sequences are SGHDT and YYEEEE. The V and J ends lost 6 bases and 5 bases, in that order; junction bases with no gene match: 16. The CDR3 is 16 amino acids. The CDR3 spells CASTGMGDYQVETQYF. CDR3 bases: TGTGCCAGCACTGGGATGGGGGACTACCAGGTGGAGACCCAGTACTTC.

The chain is built from TRBV7-8 and TRBJ2-1, with 8 nucleotides matching TRBD1. V shed 5 bases, J shed 1 base, and the junction held 4 bases outside the gene matches. CDR3 length: 15 residues. From germline, CDR1 is SGHVS and CDR2 FQNEAQ. CDR3 protein: CASSPTGESYNEQFF. Here the CDR3 DNA reads TGTGCCAGCAGCCCGACAGGGGAGTCCTACAATGAGCAGTTCTTC.

The CDR3 region is CASSQASGLGDTQYF. CDR3 coding DNA: TGTGCCAGCAGCCAAGCTAGCGGGCTAGGAGATACGCAGTATTTT. The chain links TRBV4-2 to TRBJ2-3; 8 bases are shared with TRBD2. The CDR3 covers 15 residues. Germline V gene sequence: CDR1 LGHNA, CDR2 YNFKEQ. Unmatched junction bases numbered 5, after V lost 1 base and J lost 5 bases.

This rearrangement joins TRBV5-1 to TRBJ2-2; D possibly uses TRBD1 or TRBD2 (6 bases each). The CDR3 runs to 15 residues. V was clipped by 4 bases and J by 4 bases, with 14 bases between them. Per germline, CDR1 SGHRS and CDR2 YFSETQ. The CDR3 spells CASSRDEGGTGELFF. The CDR3 DNA reads as TGCGCCAGCAGCCGCGATGAGGGGGGCACCGGGGAGCTGTTTTTT.

CDR3 residues: CASSLELATYNEQFF. The CDR3, as DNA: TGCGCCAGCAGCTTGGAGCTAGCGACGTACAATGAGCAGTTCTTC. The gene calls are TRBV5-1 and TRBJ2-1; D perhaps matches TRBD2 (6 bases). V gave up 0 bases and J gave up 4 bases, with 11 bases separating them. This CDR3 contains 15 residues. CDR1 is SGHRS and CDR2 is YFSETQ in the germline V gene.